The 13 T cell receptor beta chains given below trace back to one sample, sequenced in a study of blood T cells in healthy people across ages. Combining a sample-barcoded 5' primer with a J-beta primer mix, a second PCR ran for roughly 7 to 12 cycles. A single record per CDR3 protein comes from TCRdb applying MiXCR to the 5' RACE reads. The sample lists about 1.5 million distinct CDR3 sequences, about 45% seen once, with more than 4% in the top ten. The specimen was blood. The source of these receptors is a woman aged 18-29 years in good health.

This clonotype was observed a few times. The V gene is TRBV6-5, the J gene TRBJ2-7; maybe TRBD2 (6 bases). The CDR3 consists of 14 residues. The germline V gene encodes CDR1 MNHEY and CDR2 SVGAGI. V shed 0 bases and J shed 2 bases, with 8 bases lying between them. CDR3 in amino acids: CASSYSSGAYEQYF. CDR3 DNA: TGTGCCAGCAGTTACTCTTCGGGAGCCTACGAGCAGTACTTC.

J is TRBJ1-1 and V is TRBV2; maybe TRBD1 (6 bases). The germline V gene encodes CDR1 SNHLY and CDR2 FYNNEI. This CDR3 contains 13 residues. The V end was cut by 7 bases, the J end by 10 bases, with 19 bases between. DNA for the CDR3: TGTGCCAGCATCCGGGGACAAAGGATGGGAGCTTTCTTT. It specifies CASIRGQRMGAFF.

The V and J genes are TRBV5-1 and TRBJ1-2, with 7 bases fitting TRBD1. The germline V gene has CDR1 SGHRS and CDR2 YFSETQ. Trimming removed 1 base from V and 5 bases from J; junction bases left unmatched: 8. CDR3 size: 15 residues. CDR3 residues: CASSLTGVPSYGYTF. DNA of the CDR3: TGCGCCAGCAGCTTGACAGGGGTACCTAGTTATGGCTACACCTTC.

The chain couples TRBV12-5 to TRBJ2-3, with a weak D call TRBD2 (5 bases). The V end was cut by 7 bases, the J end by 0 bases, with 23 bases between. Germline V gene data show CDR1 as LGHNT and CDR2 as FRNRAP. The CDR3 sequence is 18 residues long. CDR3 in DNA: TGTGCTAGTGTCCCAGCGAGGGCCGGGGATTATAGCACAGATACGCAGTATTTT. This gives the protein CASVPARAGDYSTDTQYF.

The sample holds a few counts of this clonotype. V usage is TRBV2 and J usage is TRBJ2-7; D gene unclear. This CDR3 region has 12 residues. Germline V lookup: CDR1 SNHLY, CDR2 FYNNEI. V lost 7 bases and J lost 7, with 14 bases in between. Here the CDR3 reads CASKGVASEQYF. Written as DNA, the CDR3 is TGTGCCAGCAAAGGTGTCGCGTCTGAGCAGTACTTC.

The V and J genes are TRBV12-3 or TRBV12-4 and TRBJ2-1; 9 bases align to TRBD2. J lost 1 base, V lost 4 bases, and 8 bases had no gene match. The CDR3 covers 17 residues. The CDR3 region is CASSSSSGITSYNEQFF. Here the CDR3 DNA reads TGTGCCAGCAGTTCCTCTAGCGGGATCACTTCCTACAATGAGCAGTTCTTC.

This clonotype was seen only a few times. This chain's CDR3 is CATSSGTPTEAFF. CDR3 sequence (DNA): TGTGCCACCTCCTCGGGAACTCCCACTGAAGCTTTCTTT. This chain joins TRBV15 and TRBJ1-1; D gene unclear. V was shortened by 8 bases and J by 4 bases, with 14 bases between the two germline ends. Germline V gene data show CDR1 as LNHNV and CDR2 as YYDKDF (reference sequence). The CDR3 totals 13 residues.

Written as DNA, the CDR3 is TGCAGTGCTAGAGATACCGGGGGGGCATACAATGAGCAGTTCTTC. Amino acids: CSARDTGGAYNEQFF. The V gene is TRBV20-1, the J gene TRBJ2-1; 8 positions match TRBD2. CDR3 length: 15 amino acids. Germline assignment: CDR1 DFQATT and CDR2 SNEGSKA (reference sequence). J lost 4 bases, V lost 0 bases, and 5 bases had no gene match.

This clonotype was found many times. The chain carries TRBV5-6 and TRBJ2-1; D remains ambiguous. Germline CDR1 SGHDT, CDR2 YYEEEE. The CDR3 contains 13 residues. V was cut by 0 bases and J by 7 bases, with 8 bases left in between. CDR3 amino acids: CASSLGTTNEQFF. The CDR3 DNA sequence: TGTGCCAGCAGCTTGGGCACCACGAATGAGCAGTTCTTC.

This clonotype was picked up a small number of times. This sequence joins TRBV12-3 or TRBV12-4 and TRBJ2-5, with D perhaps TRBD2 (6 bases). Trimming took off 6 bases at V and 3 bases at J, with 11 bases between the two ends. This CDR3 has 13 amino acids. CDR3 nucleotides: TGTGCCAGCAGAGTAACGGGGGAAGAGACCCAGTACTTC. Encoded protein: CASRVTGEETQYF.

The chain joins TRBV20-1 to TRBJ2-3; 12 nucleotides align to TRBD2. Germline-derived CDR1 and CDR2 are DFQATT and SNEGSKA (reference sequence). V shed 5 bases and J 14 bases; nucleotides not matched to a gene: 8. This CDR3 comprises 12 residues. CDR3 DNA: TGCAGTGCTCCTAGCGGGGGGGCCAGTCGGTATTTT. Its protein product is CSAPSGGASRYF.

The V call is TRBV27, the J call TRBJ2-2; 10 bases match TRBD2. CDR3 length: 17 amino acids. Per germline, CDR1 MNHEY and CDR2 SMNVEV (reference sequence). V shed 3 bases, J shed 4 bases, and the junction held 8 bases outside the gene matches. CDR3 amino acids: CASSFSGLAAATGELFF. CDR3 sequence (DNA): TGTGCCAGCAGTTTCTCCGGACTAGCGGCCGCCACCGGGGAGCTGTTTTTT.

This clonotype was seen repeatedly, ten times or more. The J gene is TRBJ2-1, the V gene TRBV10-3, with TRBD2 matching over 8 bases. Germline V gives CDR1 ENHRY, CDR2 SYGVKD. CDR3 length: 14 amino acids. V was pared by 3 bases and J by 5 bases, with 3 bases of the junction left unmatched. CDR3 in DNA: TGTGCCATCAGTGAAATACTAGCGGACAATGAGCAGTTCTTC. Encoded protein: CAISEILADNEQFF.